Shown below are 27 T cell receptor beta chains from a single sample sequenced in a study of shared clonotypes between healthy human individuals. Here immunoSEQ multiplex PCR was the method, and the copy in TCRdb shows in-frame clones only, minus some. This sample carries millions of clones, around nine tenths of them seen once, and the ten largest clones take around 0.15%. The sequencing sample was made of naive CD4+ T cells sorted from blood. Subset indicated: CD45RA+ positively selected. The receptors derive from a man between 18 and 35 years old in good health.

Only one count was recorded for this clone. The same CDR3 can be traced to other DNA sequences in this sample. The chain combines TRBV7-9 with TRBJ2-7; D unclear. Germline V CDR1 and CDR2: SEHNR, FQNEAQ (reference sequence). V was trimmed by 2 bases and J by 5 bases, leaving 4 bases between them. The CDR3 spans 11 residues. The CDR3 DNA is TGTGCCAGCAGCTTAACTAACGAGCAGTACTTC. It codes for CASSLTNEQYF. The complete variable domain, with remaining parts taken from reference TRBV7-9 and TRBJ2-7, reads DTGVSQNPRHKITKRGQNVTFRCDPISEHNRLYWYRQTLGQGPEFLTYFQNEAQLEKSRLLSDRFSAERPKGSFSTLEIQRTEQGDSAMYLCASSLTNEQYFGPGTRLTVT.

V is TRBV15 and J is TRBJ1-4, with a tentative D call TRBD1 (6 bases). V shed 4 bases and J shed 7 bases, with 16 bases lying between them. The CDR3 sequence is 15 residues long. Germline loops: CDR1 LNHNV, CDR2 YYDKDF (reference sequence). CDR3 bases: TGTGCCACCAGCATGGGACAACTCCCAGGTGAAAAACTGTTTTTT. Translation gives CATSMGQLPGEKLFF.

The rearrangement joins TRBV2 to TRBJ2-2; D unclear. Trimming cost V 6 bases and J 4 bases, with 9 bases left between them. This CDR3 has 13 amino acids. Germline CDR1 SNHLY, CDR2 FYNNEI. This CDR3 reads CASSPVVTGELFF. Written as DNA, the CDR3 is TGTGCCAGCAGCCCAGTGGTCACCGGGGAGCTGTTTTTT.

The chain joins TRBV11-2 to TRBJ2-3, with 10 positions matching TRBD2. Germline V gene lookup returns CDR1 SGHAT and CDR2 FQNNGV. This CDR3 comprises 17 residues. Trimming cost V 5 bases and J 3 bases; bases outside gene matches: 11. CDR3 coding DNA: TGTGCCAGCAGCCAGACTAGCGGGTGGGGGGGGACAGATACGCAGTATTTT. It specifies CASSQTSGWGGTDTQYF.

As concerns this clone: The sample contains more than one DNA sequence encoding this CDR3. The V gene is TRBV10-3, the J gene TRBJ2-7; D gene uncertain. CDR1 and CDR2 from the germline V gene are ENHRY and SYGVKD. There are 12 residues in the CDR3. V dropped 3 bases and J dropped 2 bases, with 5 bases sitting between them. CDR3 coding DNA: TGTGCCATCAGTGACTCCCCCTACGAGCAGTACTTC. As protein: CAISDSPYEQYF.

A note on this clone: The identical CDR3 is also encoded by other nucleotide sequences in the sample. The chain links TRBV28 to TRBJ1-1; D is ambiguous. Germline CDR1 reads MDHEN; CDR2 reads SYDVKM. V shed 5 bases and J shed 6 bases, with 10 bases lying between them. The CDR3 has 12 residues. CDR3 in amino acids: CASSLAVSEAFF. CDR3 coding DNA: TGTGCCAGCAGTCTCGCGGTTTCTGAAGCTTTCTTT.

This clone was found a few times. The J gene is TRBJ2-5, the V gene TRBV30, with 7 bases identical to TRBD1. This CDR3 has 14 amino acids. The germline V gene encodes CDR1 GTSNPN and CDR2 SVGIG (reference sequence). V was clipped by 4 bases and J by 5 bases; unmatched bases: 10. DNA for the CDR3: TGTGCCTGGAATCGGGAAGGGGGCGGGGAGACCCAGTACTTC. Protein: CAWNREGGGETQYF.

The chain recombines TRBV5-1 with TRBJ2-2, with 7 bases that match TRBD1. CDR3 length: 12 residues. The junction had 3 bases not matched to a gene; V was cut back by 1 base and J by 12 bases. Per the germline V gene, CDR1 is SGHRS and CDR2 is YFSETQ. This CDR3 reads CASSLSQGQLFF. CDR3 in DNA: TGCGCCAGCAGCTTGTCACAGGGGCAGCTGTTTTTT.

V usage is TRBV18 and J usage is TRBJ2-7, with 11 bases lining up with TRBD1. The CDR3 extends over 16 amino acids. The germline gives CDR1 KGHSH, CDR2 LQKENI. J was trimmed by 3 bases and V by 6 bases; bases with no gene match: 10. The DNA of the CDR3 is TGTGCCAGCTCCTCAGAGGGACAGGGGGATCTCTACGAGCAGTACTTC. Its protein is CASSSEGQGDLYEQYF. The entire variable domain, with the rest obtained from reference TRBV18 and TRBJ2-7, is as follows: NAGVMQNPRHLVRRRGQEARLRCSPMKGHSHVYWYRQLPEEGLKFMVYLQKENIIDESGMPKERFSAEFPKEGPSILRIQQVVRGDSAAYFCASSSEGQGDLYEQYFGPGTRLTVT.

The V and J genes are TRBV27 and TRBJ1-3; tentatively, D is TRBD1 (5 bases). The CDR3 totals 15 residues. The germline V and J ends were trimmed by 3 bases and 1 base, with 10 bases remaining between them. Germline CDR1 and CDR2: MNHEY and SMNVEV (reference sequence). CDR3 in amino acids: CASSLGGLSGNTIYF. DNA of the CDR3: TGTGCCAGCAGTTTGGGGGGTTTATCTGGAAACACCATATATTTT.

The V gene is TRBV10-3, the J gene TRBJ2-1; D uncertain. V gave up 2 bases and J gave up 7 bases, with 9 bases separating them. The germline V gene encodes CDR1 ENHRY and CDR2 SYGVKD. The CDR3 has 13 residues. The CDR3 DNA follows: TGTGCCATCAGTGAGGGGTCAGAGAATGAGCAGTTCTTC. Protein product: CAISEGSENEQFF.

The chain employs TRBV28 and TRBJ1-1; D is perhaps TRBD1 (6 bases). Germline CDR1 and CDR2: MDHEN and SYDVKM. V was pared by 3 bases and J by 1 base, with 18 bases between. CDR3 size: 17 residues. The CDR3 region is CASSFGGGGTPNTEAFF. DNA of the CDR3: TGTGCCAGCAGTTTTGGGGGAGGAGGGACACCGAACACTGAAGCTTTCTTT. Together with reference TRBV28 and TRBJ1-1, the CDR3 gives the full variable domain: DVKVTQSSRYLVKRTGEKVFLECVQDMDHENMFWYRQDPGLGLRLIYFSYDVKMKEKGDIPEGYSVSREKKERFSLILESASTNQTSMYLCASSFGGGGTPNTEAFFGQGTRLTVV.

The chain has TRBV7-9 and TRBJ2-5; D gene unclear. This CDR3 is built from 12 residues. Trimming left V 0 bases short and J 4 bases short, with 3 bases between. From germline, CDR1 is SEHNR and CDR2 FQNEAQ (reference sequence). The CDR3 sequence is CASSLATETQYF. For the CDR3, the DNA is TGTGCCAGCAGCTTAGCAACAGAGACCCAGTACTTC.

The V and J genes are TRBV7-2 and TRBJ2-3; D remains ambiguous. CDR1 SGHTA and CDR2 FQGNSA come from the germline V gene. Trimming removed 0 bases at V and 2 bases at J, with 9 bases between. The CDR3 length is 15 residues. CDR3 sequence: CASSLAGGYTDTQYF. CDR3 bases: TGTGCCAGCAGCTTAGCGGGTGGCTACACAGATACGCAGTATTTT.

This clone was seen a single time. The J gene is TRBJ2-1, the V gene TRBV7-9, with 13 bases matching TRBD2. The germline gives CDR1 SEHNR, CDR2 FQNEAQ (reference sequence). This CDR3 spans 16 amino acids. V lost 3 bases, J lost 9 bases, and 8 bases stayed unmatched. The CDR3 bases are TGTGCCAGCAGCTTGGAACTAGCGGGAGGGCCGTCTGAGCAGTTCTTC. This sequence encodes CASSLELAGGPSEQFF.

The rearrangement uses TRBV10-3 and TRBJ2-1; 8 bases map to TRBD1. V lost 6 bases and J lost 9; bases outside the gene matches: 7. The CDR3 spans 13 residues. Germline loops: CDR1 ENHRY, CDR2 SYGVKD. The CDR3 here is CAIRQTGDSEQFF. The CDR3 coding sequence is TGTGCCATCAGGCAGACAGGGGACAGTGAGCAGTTCTTC.

This chain uses TRBV6-5 with TRBJ2-7; no reliable D call. CDR3 length equals 15 residues. The germline V gene encodes CDR1 MNHEY and CDR2 SVGAGI. V lost 0 bases and J 2 bases, leaving 11 bases between the germline ends. The CDR3 DNA follows: TGTGCCAGCAGTTACTCCAGGTTTTACACCTACGAGCAGTACTTC. Its protein product is CASSYSRFYTYEQYF.

This sequence joins TRBV11-3 and TRBJ2-5; 9 nucleotides match TRBD1. The CDR3 consists of 15 residues. After removal of 5 bases from V and 11 bases from J, the junction contained 15 bases not matched to a gene. Per germline, CDR1 SGHNT and CDR2 YENEEA. The CDR3 sequence: CASSPGTGQIGEQYF. For the CDR3, the DNA is TGTGCCAGCAGCCCCGGGACAGGGCAGATAGGGGAGCAGTACTTC.

Only one count was recorded for this clone. V is TRBV10-3 and J is TRBJ2-1; 8 nucleotides align to TRBD2. The CDR3 has 17 amino acids. Trimming took 0 bases from V and 9 from J; bases not matched to a gene: 13. Germline loops: CDR1 ENHRY, CDR2 SYGVKD. This CDR3 is CAISESLTGGPGGEQFF. The CDR3 nucleotides read TGTGCCATCAGTGAGTCATTAACGGGAGGGCCTGGGGGTGAGCAGTTCTTC.

V gene TRBV10-2 combines with J gene TRBJ2-2; D not certain. Trimming shortened V by 5 bases and J by 13 bases, and 11 bases separated the two germline ends. The germline CDR1 and CDR2 sequences are WSHSY and SAAADI. This CDR3 is built from 11 residues. The CDR3 reads CASSPPPGLFF. In DNA, the CDR3 is TGCGCCAGCAGTCCCCCCCCGGGGCTGTTTTTT.

This sequence joins TRBV30 and TRBJ1-4, with D tentatively TRBD1 (6 bases). Germline CDR1 is GTSNPN and CDR2 is SVGIG (reference sequence). V gave up 6 bases and J gave up 1 base, with 6 bases separating them. The CDR3 covers 12 residues. DNA of the CDR3: TGTGCCTGCAGGGGAACTAATGAAAAACTGTTTTTT. It is translated as CACRGTNEKLFF.

The chain uses TRBV6-5 and TRBJ2-7; D possibly uses TRBD1 or TRBD2 (5 bases each). This CDR3 is 13 amino acids long. Per germline, CDR1 MNHEY and CDR2 SVGAGI. Trimming pared 9 bases from V and 0 bases from J, leaving 12 bases between. The CDR3 nucleotides read TGTGCCAGTCGAGGGGCCGGCTCCTACGAGCAGTACTTC. It is translated as CASRGAGSYEQYF.

This chain joins TRBV30 and TRBJ2-7; D ambiguous. The V and J ends lost 2 bases and 5 bases respectively, with 7 bases between them. The CDR3 loop spans 11 amino acids. Per the germline V gene, CDR1 is GTSNPN and CDR2 is SVGIG (reference sequence). The CDR3 DNA reads TGTGCCTGGAGTTTAGGGAACGAGCAGTACTTC. As protein: CAWSLGNEQYF. Filled out from reference TRBV30 and TRBJ2-7, the complete variable domain reads SQTIHQWPATLVQPVGSPLSLECTVEGTSNPNLYWYRQAAGRGLQLLFYSVGIGQISSEVPQNLSASRPQDRQFILSSKKLLLSDSGFYLCAWSLGNEQYFGPGTRLTVT.

For the CDR3, the DNA is TGTGCCAGCAGCGTAGCTATAGCGGAAGAGACCCAGTACTTC. Translating it yields CASSVAIAEETQYF. This chain joins TRBV9 and TRBJ2-5; weak D call: TRBD2 (6 bases). V gave up 0 bases and J gave up 3 bases, with 9 bases separating them. Germline CDR1 SGDLS, CDR2 YYNGEE. The CDR3 spans 14 residues.

V is TRBV9 and J is TRBJ2-7, with TRBD2 matching 11 bases. J lost 5 bases, V lost 4 bases, and 14 bases had no gene match. The V gene's germline CDR1 is SGDLS and CDR2 YYNGEE. The CDR3 consists of 17 residues. The CDR3 here is CASSLDSGTSGHHEQYF. CDR3 nucleotides: TGTGCCAGCAGCCTAGACTCCGGGACTAGCGGCCACCACGAGCAGTACTTC.

This chain joins TRBV7-9 and TRBJ2-3; TRBD1 might be the D (5 bases). Germline-derived CDR1 and CDR2 are SEHNR and FQNEAQ (reference sequence). This CDR3 region has 16 residues. V dropped 6 bases and J dropped 1 base, with 17 bases sitting between them. The CDR3 DNA follows: TGTGCCAGCAGTCCCCTGGCGGTGGGGCGCACAGATACGCAGTATTTT. Residues: CASSPLAVGRTDTQYF.

This clone was counted only a few times. The junction differs from germline at one of its ends, possibly a read error. The gene calls are TRBV6-1 and TRBJ1-1; D is undetermined. Germline V gene sequence: CDR1 MNHNS, CDR2 SASEGT. The CDR3 consists of 13 residues. The CDR3 bases are TGTGCCAGCACTGAAGGTTTGAACACTGAAGCTTTCTTT. Its protein is CASTEGLNTEAFF.